This TCR beta chain comes out of a study of shared clonotypes between healthy human individuals (dated by TCRdb to 2020 to 2022). About the study as a whole: A few men and a couple of women, aged 18 to 49 years, made up the cohort. For each donor, CD4 naive and CD4 memory were each run on three plates, CD8 naive on two plates, and CD8 memory on one plate. The study deeply sequenced blood TCR repertoires of about 5 healthy adults to estimate repertoire size and the extent of clonotype sharing between individuals. Different laboratories and diverse techniques were used to prepare libraries and sequence TCR repertoires, to increase sequencing depth and limit assay-specific biases. Leukapheresis yielded between about 0.85 and 9 billion PBMCs per donor.

Donors were healthy HIV-negative adults with no recently reported acute infections or vaccinations. Every donor was a Caucasian adult residing in Nashville, Tennessee, USA. CD4+ T cells were enriched through magnetic negative selection, after which naive cells were positively selected on CD45RA and the remaining negative fraction served as the memory subset. Blood was collected by leukapheresis, and PBMCs were isolated by Ficoll-Histopaque density gradient centrifugation and then cryopreserved in liquid nitrogen vapor phase. Analytical flow cytometry was used to check the purity and quantity of each magnetically sorted T cell population. Genomic DNA was isolated from each sorted fraction and quantified by UV absorbance on a Nanodrop 2000c. What the work shows at the level of the full study, not this receptor alone: When a few donors were compared, the shared fraction of clonotypes was around 5.1% for naive CD4, less than 4% for naive CD8, 2% to 2.5% for memory CD4, and roughly 0.43% for memory CD8. Naive subsets generally had larger estimated clonotype richness than memory subsets. Higher generation probabilities were observed for clonotypes shared by all four sorted-subset donors than for non-shared clonotypes. Sampling was limited to blood, and TCR repertoires in tissue likely differ from TCR repertoires in blood. Pairwise subsampling led to the expectation that sequencing depth would affect the degree of clonotype sharing among donors. Even with the large sequencing depth, rarefaction of the sorted-subset datasets indicated that sequencing was incomplete. The genetic and exposure-history diversity represented was limited by the small number of donors.

Points on this clone: The target of this receptor is not known. The sample holds no much larger clone one base away, and base qualities are not on file.

Using the deep immunoSEQ assay, TCR CDR3 regions were amplified from genomic DNA by multiplex PCR. Genomic DNA extracted from each cell subset was distributed evenly over all wells of several immunoSEQ 96-well plates, and each plate served as one replicate. Each replicate PCR for sorted subsets received roughly 0.2 ug genomic DNA, equal to about 30,000 T cell genomes. The purified libraries were quantified using a Qubit 3.0 fluorometer, sized with a Bioanalyzer 2100, and then quantified again using the KAPA Library Quantification kit. Every immunoSEQ 96-well plate was sequenced on a separate single-read 150-cycle Illumina NextSeq 550 flow cell. Processing in the source paper ran as follows. Because the immunoSEQ output held only junctional sequences and lacked quality scores, the filtering could not match the filtering applied to full-length reads. Sequences were annotated with PyIR, a Python wrapper for IgBLAST v1.9, and V/J genes and CDR3 were assigned using IMGT germline references. Reads were filtered out if the reads had weak V/J assignments (E-value above 1e-6), no CDR3, stop codons, out-of-frame junctions, or ambiguous translated residues. V3J clonotypes were defined as sequences sharing an identical inferred V gene, J gene, and CDR3 amino acid sequence. Percentage overlap between repertoires was computed as shared unique clonotypes divided by the size of the smaller repertoire. Repertoire richness was assessed with RTK rarefaction, the Chao1 estimator, and Recon v2.1 estimates of unobserved clonotypes. For all TCRbeta clonotypes obtained by the gDNA method from a handful of donors, generation probabilities were computed with OLGA. The table was pulled from immuneACCESS by TCRdb, which kept in-frame rearrangements only. Such tables lose some clones; where checked, under half of the loss comes from unresolved V genes, and the rest has no known cause. V and J calls and clone size come straight from that table; D and trimming were deduced from the DNA. In this sample the table shows fewer than 400,000 clones, approximately 74% of which occur a single time. The top ten clones comprise 10% of the sample.

Via the germline V gene, CDR1 is ENHRY and CDR2 SYGVKD. Cut back by 0 bases and 3 bases, the V and J ends lie 13 bases apart. The CDR3 sequence holds 16 residues, the cysteine and phenylalanine included. Of the read, only the CDR3 DNA is kept; its 48 bases are in frame from base 1. The material sequenced was memory CD4+ T cells sorted from blood. The cell subset or site label, as the study defines it: CD45RA-negative fraction. This sequence originates from a man younger than 40 in good health. The receptor chain draws on TRBV10-3 and TRBJ2-3; TRBD2 is possibly the D segment (6 matching bases). The CDR3 corresponds to CAISESIRERTDTQYF. The DNA is as follows: TGTGCCATCAGTGAGTCGATTCGGGAGAGGACAGATACGCAGTATTTT.